This note documents a single T cell receptor beta chain sequence. Its matching antigen is unknown. These data are taken from a study of CD8+ T cells in alopecia areata. Study findings and constraints: Affected scalp, especially in alopecia totalis/universalis, had a higher clonality than normal scalp did.

Extracted RNA was reverse transcribed into cDNA, the sequencing template. Only in-frame clones appear in the TCRdb table, and some are missing; sequencing was by immunoSEQ multiplex PCR. This table has 85,000 to 110,000 clones, less than 70% appearing once. Sorted populations comprised CD4+ and CD8+ T cells obtained from PBMCs. The CDR3 covers 18 residues. After removal of 1 base from V and 0 bases from J, the junction contained 12 bases not matched to a gene. Germline-derived CDR1 and CDR2 are MGHRA and YSYEKL. The chain employs TRBV4-1 and TRBJ2-7; 7 nucleotides line up with TRBD2. What was sequenced was CD4+ T cells sorted from blood. The receptor comes from a human donor in good health. The CDR3 bases are TGCGCCAGCAGCCAAGCGATGGTTAGCGGGTTTCCCTCCTACGAGCAGTACTTC. Amino acids: CASSQAMVSGFPSYEQYF.